The rows below give T cell receptor beta chains drawn from one sample of a study of beta chain features in type 1 diabetes. The table came from immunoSEQ multiplex PCR; TCRdb's copy has only in-frame clones and leaves some out. The sample holds a few hundred thousand clones, roughly 13% seen once. The sample consisted of naive CD4+ T cells from blood. The receptors originated from a woman aged 18-29 years with type 1 diabetes. Each CDR3 is given with its conserved first and last residue. D genes are given only for firm matches. Size values are once, few and many counts, or a class for expanded clones, and some rows have none.

clone_size: .; j_call: TRBJ2-6; d_call: .; v_call: TRBV19; cdr3_aa: CASSPTSYSGANVLTF; cdr3_nt: TGTGCCAGTAGTCCGACATCCTACTCTGGGGCCAACGTCCTGACTTTC
clone_size: .; j_call: TRBJ2-3; d_call: .; v_call: TRBV5-1; cdr3_aa: CASSLATPTDTQYF; cdr3_nt: TGCGCCAGCAGCTTGGCAACTCCTACAGATACGCAGTATTTT
clone_size: .; j_call: TRBJ1-5; d_call: .; v_call: TRBV7-8; cdr3_aa: CASSFYGNQPQHF; cdr3_nt: TGTGCCAGCAGCTTCTACGGGAATCAGCCCCAGCATTTT
clone_size: few; j_call: TRBJ2-7; d_call: TRBD1; v_call: TRBV5-1; cdr3_aa: CASTLTGQSYEQYF; cdr3_nt: TGCGCCAGCACTCTGACAGGGCAGTCCTACGAGCAGTACTTC
clone_size: .; j_call: TRBJ1-2; d_call: .; v_call: TRBV7-2; cdr3_aa: CASTFRLPLQSYGYTF; cdr3_nt: TGTGCCAGCACCTTTCGCCTCCCTTTACAGAGCTATGGCTACACCTTC
clone_size: .; j_call: TRBJ2-5; d_call: .; v_call: TRBV5-1; cdr3_aa: CASSPNQETQYF; cdr3_nt: TGCGCCAGCAGCCCCAACCAAGAGACCCAGTACTTC
clone_size: few; j_call: TRBJ1-2; d_call: TRBD1; v_call: TRBV20-1; cdr3_aa: CSASDRDGYTF; cdr3_nt: TGCAGTGCTAGCGACAGGGATGGCTACACCTTC
clone_size: .; j_call: TRBJ2-5; d_call: .; v_call: TRBV7-2; cdr3_aa: CASTGWREETQYF; cdr3_nt: TGTGCCAGCACCGGTTGGAGGGAGGAGACCCAGTACTTC
clone_size: few; j_call: TRBJ1-1; d_call: TRBD1; v_call: TRBV7-2; cdr3_aa: CASSSGQGDTEAFF; cdr3_nt: TGTGCCAGCAGCTCGGGACAGGGAGACACTGAAGCTTTCTTT
clone_size: .; j_call: TRBJ2-2; d_call: .; v_call: TRBV28; cdr3_aa: CASSLGPGELFF; cdr3_nt: TGTGCCAGCAGTTTAGGGCCCGGGGAGCTGTTTTTT
clone_size: .; j_call: TRBJ1-4; d_call: .; v_call: TRBV30; cdr3_aa: CAWSAGHNEKLFF; cdr3_nt: TGTGCCTGGAGTGCGGGACATAATGAAAAACTGTTTTTT
clone_size: .; j_call: TRBJ1-4; d_call: .; v_call: TRBV9; cdr3_aa: CASSVGGLNEKLFF; cdr3_nt: TGTGCCAGCAGCGTGGGGGGACTTAATGAAAAACTGTTTTTT
clone_size: few; j_call: TRBJ2-3; d_call: TRBD1; v_call: TRBV10-3; cdr3_aa: CAIRPGQATDTQYF; cdr3_nt: TGTGCCATCAGACCGGGACAGGCCACAGATACGCAGTATTTT
clone_size: few; j_call: TRBJ1-5; d_call: TRBD1; v_call: TRBV18; cdr3_aa: CASSPGQDQPQHF; cdr3_nt: TGTGCCAGCTCTCCGGGACAGGATCAGCCCCAGCATTTT
clone_size: .; j_call: TRBJ2-6; d_call: TRBD1; v_call: TRBV27; cdr3_aa: CASSSTGVLSGANVLTF; cdr3_nt: TGTGCCAGCAGTTCGACAGGGGTCCTCTCTGGGGCCAACGTCCTGACTTTC
clone_size: .; j_call: TRBJ2-1; d_call: .; v_call: TRBV5-4; cdr3_aa: CASSLSVLAYHSYNEQFF; cdr3_nt: TGTGCCAGCAGCTTGAGTGTCCTAGCGTACCACTCCTACAATGAGCAGTTCTTC
clone_size: few; j_call: TRBJ2-5; d_call: TRBD2; v_call: TRBV7-9; cdr3_aa: CACGQAGWETQYF; cdr3_nt: TGTGCCTGCGGCCAAGCGGGATGGGAGACCCAGTACTTC
clone_size: .; j_call: TRBJ2-5; d_call: .; v_call: TRBV7-2; cdr3_aa: CASSSSGTSADEYF; cdr3_nt: TGTGCCAGCAGCTCCTCCGGGACATCCGCAGATGAGTACTTC
clone_size: .; j_call: TRBJ2-5; d_call: .; v_call: TRBV25-1; cdr3_aa: CASSVAGSETQYF; cdr3_nt: TGTGCCAGCAGTGTTGCAGGTTCAGAGACCCAGTACTTC
clone_size: few; j_call: TRBJ2-5; d_call: TRBD2; v_call: TRBV5-4; cdr3_aa: CASSIDFSAGTQETQYF; cdr3_nt: TGTGCCAGCAGCATCGACTTTTCAGCGGGGACCCAAGAGACCCAGTACTTC
clone_size: few; j_call: TRBJ2-2; d_call: .; v_call: TRBV9; cdr3_aa: CASSVDPLRGGELFF; cdr3_nt: TGTGCCAGCAGCGTAGATCCCCTAAGGGGCGGGGAGCTGTTTTTT
clone_size: .; j_call: TRBJ2-7; d_call: TRBD2; v_call: TRBV27; cdr3_aa: CASSSTSGIHEQYF; cdr3_nt: TGTGCCAGCAGTTCGACTAGCGGGATTCACGAGCAGTACTTC
clone_size: few; j_call: TRBJ2-4; d_call: .; v_call: TRBV19; cdr3_aa: CASSRRDSVKNIQYF; cdr3_nt: TGTGCCAGTAGCCGCCGGGACTCAGTCAAAAACATTCAGTACTTC
clone_size: few; j_call: TRBJ1-1; d_call: .; v_call: TRBV6-5; cdr3_aa: CASSYSSRGLSEAFF; cdr3_nt: TGTGCCAGCAGTTACTCGTCACGGGGATTAAGTGAAGCTTTCTTT
clone_size: few; j_call: TRBJ2-5; d_call: .; v_call: TRBV28; cdr3_aa: CASRPGGQLQETQYF; cdr3_nt: TGTGCCAGCAGACCCGGAGGACAGTTGCAAGAGACCCAGTACTTC
clone_size: .; j_call: TRBJ2-7; d_call: .; v_call: TRBV12-5; cdr3_aa: CASDHPDAPSTYEQYF; cdr3_nt: TGTGCTAGTGACCATCCCGATGCCCCTTCTACCTACGAGCAGTACTTC
clone_size: .; j_call: TRBJ2-1; d_call: TRBD2; v_call: TRBV11-2; cdr3_aa: CASSLATGTSGLNEQFF; cdr3_nt: TGTGCCAGCAGCTTAGCCACCGGGACTAGCGGTCTTAATGAGCAGTTCTTC
clone_size: few; j_call: TRBJ2-5; d_call: TRBD1; v_call: TRBV25-1; cdr3_aa: CASTDRGAQETQYF; cdr3_nt: TGTGCCAGCACCGACAGGGGTGCCCAAGAGACCCAGTACTTC
clone_size: few; j_call: TRBJ1-5; d_call: TRBD1; v_call: TRBV19; cdr3_aa: CASRKGTGSNQPQHF; cdr3_nt: TGTGCCAGTAGGAAGGGGACAGGGAGCAATCAGCCCCAGCATTTT
clone_size: few; j_call: TRBJ2-1; d_call: TRBD2; v_call: TRBV28; cdr3_aa: CASSLRTSGYNEQFF; cdr3_nt: TGTGCCAGCAGTTTAAGGACTAGCGGGTACAATGAGCAGTTCTTC
clone_size: few; j_call: TRBJ2-1; d_call: .; v_call: TRBV2; cdr3_aa: CASRASGNEQFF; cdr3_nt: TGTGCCAGCAGGGCTAGTGGGAATGAGCAGTTCTTC
clone_size: few; j_call: TRBJ2-5; d_call: .; v_call: TRBV5-5; cdr3_aa: CASSRTPAGETQYF; cdr3_nt: TGTGCCAGCAGCCGCACACCCGCGGGGGAGACCCAGTACTTC
clone_size: .; j_call: TRBJ1-5; d_call: .; v_call: TRBV2; cdr3_aa: CASSSSPGRGDNQPQHF; cdr3_nt: TGTGCCAGCAGCTCATCCCCGGGGAGGGGAGACAATCAGCCCCAGCATTTT
clone_size: .; j_call: TRBJ2-1; d_call: TRBD1; v_call: TRBV28; cdr3_aa: CASSSPTGGVYNEQFF; cdr3_nt: TGTGCCAGCAGTTCCCCGACAGGGGGGGTCTACAATGAGCAGTTCTTC
clone_size: .; j_call: TRBJ1-2; d_call: .; v_call: TRBV27; cdr3_aa: CASSFGRQDGYTF; cdr3_nt: TGTGCCAGCAGTTTTGGCAGGCAGGATGGCTACACCTTC
clone_size: few; j_call: TRBJ2-1; d_call: TRBD2; v_call: TRBV7-9; cdr3_aa: CASSPRLAGGVEQFF; cdr3_nt: TGTGCCAGCAGCCCCCGACTAGCGGGAGGTGTGGAGCAGTTCTTC
clone_size: few; j_call: TRBJ2-7; d_call: TRBD1; v_call: TRBV28; cdr3_aa: CASRGQGAYEQYF; cdr3_nt: TGTGCCAGCAGGGGACAGGGGGCCTACGAGCAGTACTTC
clone_size: .; j_call: TRBJ2-1; d_call: TRBD2; v_call: TRBV7-2; cdr3_aa: CASSSSSGSGGEQFF; cdr3_nt: TGTGCCAGCAGCTCATCTAGCGGGAGCGGCGGTGAGCAGTTCTTC
clone_size: .; j_call: TRBJ1-4; d_call: .; v_call: TRBV27; cdr3_aa: CASREGAREKLFF; cdr3_nt: TGTGCCAGCAGGGAAGGGGCGCGTGAAAAACTGTTTTTT
clone_size: .; j_call: TRBJ2-2; d_call: .; v_call: TRBV27; cdr3_aa: CASNRANTGELFF; cdr3_nt: TGTGCCAGCAACAGGGCGAACACCGGGGAGCTGTTTTTT
clone_size: .; j_call: TRBJ2-7; d_call: .; v_call: TRBV30; cdr3_aa: CAWSRGGQDEQYF; cdr3_nt: TGTGCCTGGAGTAGGGGGGGCCAGGACGAGCAGTACTTC
clone_size: .; j_call: TRBJ2-1; d_call: .; v_call: TRBV7-6; cdr3_aa: CASSLERGPSEQFF; cdr3_nt: TGTGCCAGCAGCTTAGAGCGCGGCCCGAGTGAGCAGTTCTTC
clone_size: .; j_call: TRBJ2-3; d_call: .; v_call: TRBV7-2; cdr3_aa: CASSFYTDTQYF; cdr3_nt: TGTGCCAGCAGCTTCTACACAGATACGCAGTATTTT
clone_size: few; j_call: TRBJ2-4; d_call: TRBD1; v_call: TRBV10-3; cdr3_aa: CAIRDRGAKNIQYF; cdr3_nt: TGTGCCATCAGGGACAGGGGAGCCAAAAACATTCAGTACTTC
clone_size: few; j_call: TRBJ2-3; d_call: .; v_call: TRBV27; cdr3_aa: CASRSMADTQYF; cdr3_nt: TGTGCCAGCCGTTCTATGGCAGATACGCAGTATTTT
clone_size: .; j_call: TRBJ1-4; d_call: TRBD1; v_call: TRBV28; cdr3_aa: CASSTGTDEKLFF; cdr3_nt: TGTGCCAGCAGTACTGGGACAGATGAAAAACTGTTTTTT
clone_size: few; j_call: TRBJ2-3; d_call: TRBD1; v_call: TRBV6-5; cdr3_aa: CASSYSGQGVDTQYF; cdr3_nt: TGTGCCAGCAGTTACTCGGGACAGGGGGTAGATACGCAGTATTTT